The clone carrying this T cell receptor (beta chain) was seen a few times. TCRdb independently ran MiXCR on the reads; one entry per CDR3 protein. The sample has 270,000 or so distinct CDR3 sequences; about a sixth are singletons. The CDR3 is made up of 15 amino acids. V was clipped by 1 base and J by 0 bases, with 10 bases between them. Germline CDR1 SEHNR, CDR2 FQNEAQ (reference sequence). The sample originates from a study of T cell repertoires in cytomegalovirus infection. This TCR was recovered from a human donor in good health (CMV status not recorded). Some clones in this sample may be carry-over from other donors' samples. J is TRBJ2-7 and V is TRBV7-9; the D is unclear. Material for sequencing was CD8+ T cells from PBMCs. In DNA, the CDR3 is TGTGCCAGCAGCTTAGGGCCGGATCACTCCTACGAGCAGTACTTC. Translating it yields CASSLGPDHSYEQYF.